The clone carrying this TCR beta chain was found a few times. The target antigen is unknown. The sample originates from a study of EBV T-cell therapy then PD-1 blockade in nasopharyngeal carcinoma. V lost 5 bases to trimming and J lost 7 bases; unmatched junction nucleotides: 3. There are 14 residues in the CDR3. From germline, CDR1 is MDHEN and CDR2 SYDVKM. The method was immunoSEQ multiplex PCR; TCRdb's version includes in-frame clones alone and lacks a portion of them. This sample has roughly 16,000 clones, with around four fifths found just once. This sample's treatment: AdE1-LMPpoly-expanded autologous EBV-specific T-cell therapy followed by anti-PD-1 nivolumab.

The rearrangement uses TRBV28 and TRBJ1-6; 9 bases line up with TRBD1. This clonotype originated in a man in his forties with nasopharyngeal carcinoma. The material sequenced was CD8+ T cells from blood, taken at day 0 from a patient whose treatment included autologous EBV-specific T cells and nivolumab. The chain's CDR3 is CASSGTGYNSPLHF. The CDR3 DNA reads TGTGCCAGCAGTGGGACAGGGTACAATTCACCCCTCCACTTT. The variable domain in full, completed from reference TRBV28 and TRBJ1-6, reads DVKVTQSSRYLVKRTGEKVFLECVQDMDHENMFWYRQDPGLGLRLIYFSYDVKMKEKGDIPEGYSVSREKKERFSLILESASTNQTSMYLCASSGTGYNSPLHFGNGTRLTVT.